The rows below give T cell receptor beta chains drawn from one sample of a study of T cells expressing NK-cell markers. TCRdb reprocessed the 5' RACE reads; each CDR3 protein has one entry and no DNA is given. In total, the table holds 350,000 to 400,000 distinct CDR3 sequences. The sample consisted of blood T cells: a sorted CD56 or NKG2C T cell subset, CD4+ or CD8+ T cells, or bulk PBMC T cells (not recorded which). The source of these receptors is a woman aged 50 to 65 in good health. Both conserved end residues are part of each CDR3.

J gene: TRBJ2-7
CDR3 length: 15
V gene: TRBV15
CDR3 protein: CATSRTGQGFSEQYF

J gene: TRBJ2-5
CDR3 length: 15
V gene: TRBV4-1
CDR3 protein: CASSQLTSYQETQYF

J gene: TRBJ2-7
CDR3 length: 13
V gene: TRBV20-1
CDR3 protein: CSARARVQGEQYF

J gene: TRBJ1-1
CDR3 length: 13
V gene: TRBV20-1
CDR3 protein: CSARQPSRTEAFF

J gene: TRBJ2-5
CDR3 length: 14
V gene: TRBV28
CDR3 protein: CASSLTGVLETQYF

J gene: TRBJ1-5
CDR3 length: 15
V gene: TRBV12-3/TRBV12-4
CDR3 protein: CASSSPGQGNQPQHF

J gene: TRBJ2-5
CDR3 length: 15
V gene: TRBV9
CDR3 protein: CASSVEQRSGETQYF

J gene: TRBJ1-5
CDR3 length: 16
V gene: TRBV12-3/TRBV12-4
CDR3 protein: CASSHAGGRGNQPQHF

J gene: TRBJ2-1
CDR3 length: 16
V gene: TRBV6-5
CDR3 protein: CASSDHRTSGRNEQFF

J gene: TRBJ1-2
CDR3 length: 13
V gene: TRBV6-5
CDR3 protein: CASRRTARGGYTF

J gene: TRBJ2-1
CDR3 length: 14
V gene: TRBV27
CDR3 protein: CASSVRGPANEQFF

J gene: TRBJ2-6
CDR3 length: 16
V gene: TRBV19
CDR3 protein: CASSDYRGSGANVLTF

J gene: TRBJ2-1
CDR3 length: 14
V gene: TRBV6-5
CDR3 protein: CASSYRMGYNEQFF

J gene: TRBJ2-7
CDR3 length: 13
V gene: TRBV5-1
CDR3 protein: CASTRDSSYEQYF

J gene: TRBJ2-7
CDR3 length: 14
V gene: TRBV20-1
CDR3 protein: CSARHGRVPYEQYF

J gene: TRBJ2-5
CDR3 length: 13
V gene: TRBV7-2
CDR3 protein: CANRPVGQETQYF

J gene: TRBJ2-3
CDR3 length: 16
V gene: TRBV19
CDR3 protein: CASSSGQGDSTDTQYF

J gene: TRBJ2-1
CDR3 length: 15
V gene: TRBV27
CDR3 protein: CASSFQPGLVNEQFF

J gene: TRBJ1-2
CDR3 length: 15
V gene: TRBV4-1
CDR3 protein: CASSQGGQGYYGYTF

J gene: TRBJ2-3
CDR3 length: 16
V gene: TRBV7-8
CDR3 protein: CASSPALAGGGDTQYF

J gene: TRBJ2-2
CDR3 length: 14
V gene: TRBV24-1
CDR3 protein: CATTSGVNTGELFF

J gene: TRBJ2-6
CDR3 length: 15
V gene: TRBV7-2
CDR3 protein: CASSPRRGRANVLTF

J gene: TRBJ2-2
CDR3 length: 15
V gene: TRBV3-1
CDR3 protein: CASILGTSRTGELFF

J gene: TRBJ1-1
CDR3 length: 13
V gene: TRBV2
CDR3 protein: CASRGPFGTEAFF

J gene: TRBJ2-1
CDR3 length: 17
V gene: TRBV24-1
CDR3 protein: CATSDRTSGRAYNEQFF

J gene: TRBJ1-5
CDR3 length: 16
V gene: TRBV4-1
CDR3 protein: CASSHRDGNSNQPQHF

J gene: TRBJ2-1
CDR3 length: 15
V gene: TRBV5-1
CDR3 protein: CASSPRWSSYNEQFF

J gene: TRBJ2-1
CDR3 length: 13
V gene: TRBV7-9
CDR3 protein: CASTHPGAGEQFF

J gene: TRBJ2-4
CDR3 length: 11
V gene: TRBV10-2
CDR3 protein: CASTRQDIQYF

J gene: TRBJ1-5
CDR3 length: 13
V gene: TRBV3-1
CDR3 protein: CASSPPRGIPQHF

J gene: TRBJ2-1
CDR3 length: 15
V gene: TRBV24-1
CDR3 protein: CATSQDGGAYNEQFF

J gene: TRBJ2-1
CDR3 length: 13
V gene: TRBV2
CDR3 protein: CASRRDIAVEQFF

J gene: TRBJ2-2
CDR3 length: 13
V gene: TRBV5-6
CDR3 protein: CASSLGEAWTEFF

J gene: TRBJ1-5
CDR3 length: 13
V gene: TRBV12-3/TRBV12-4
CDR3 protein: CACGAEEDQPQHF

J gene: TRBJ2-3
CDR3 length: 13
V gene: TRBV29-1
CDR3 protein: CSGTTGSADTQYF

J gene: TRBJ2-1
CDR3 length: 16
V gene: TRBV24-1
CDR3 protein: CATSETVFGDYNEQFF

J gene: TRBJ2-1
CDR3 length: 13
V gene: TRBV5-1
CDR3 protein: CASSSSGLNEQFF

J gene: TRBJ1-3
CDR3 length: 18
V gene: TRBV5-1
CDR3 protein: CASSLDLSGQGSGNTIYF

J gene: TRBJ2-5
CDR3 length: 11
V gene: TRBV20-1
CDR3 protein: CSARDLRAQYF

J gene: TRBJ1-5
CDR3 length: 13
V gene: TRBV2
CDR3 protein: CASKAGGNQPQHF

J gene: TRBJ1-5
CDR3 length: 17
V gene: TRBV12-3/TRBV12-4
CDR3 protein: CASSLVGVGQANQPQHF

J gene: TRBJ1-1
CDR3 length: 13
V gene: TRBV7-2
CDR3 protein: CASSYAPSTEAFF

J gene: TRBJ2-7
CDR3 length: 14
V gene: TRBV6-1
CDR3 protein: CASSERWELYEQYF

J gene: TRBJ2-1
CDR3 length: 14
V gene: TRBV2
CDR3 protein: CASSAQGGSNEQFF

J gene: TRBJ1-1
CDR3 length: 13
V gene: TRBV7-9
CDR3 protein: CASSLTGGFEAFF

J gene: TRBJ2-1
CDR3 length: 13
V gene: TRBV19
CDR3 protein: CASGRLDYNEQFF

J gene: TRBJ2-5
CDR3 length: 15
V gene: TRBV7-2
CDR3 protein: CASSLDFAGEETQYF

J gene: TRBJ2-3
CDR3 length: 15
V gene: TRBV3-1
CDR3 protein: CASTVSTSSTDTQYF

J gene: TRBJ2-5
CDR3 length: 15
V gene: TRBV24-1
CDR3 protein: CATSDTRLGVETQYF

J gene: TRBJ2-5
CDR3 length: 15
V gene: TRBV5-1
CDR3 protein: CASSSVAGKGETQYF

J gene: TRBJ1-1
CDR3 length: 15
V gene: TRBV12-3/TRBV12-4
CDR3 protein: CASSLFQGPNTEAFF

J gene: TRBJ2-7
CDR3 length: 14
V gene: TRBV20-1
CDR3 protein: CSATEEGTAYEQYF

J gene: TRBJ1-1
CDR3 length: 15
V gene: TRBV5-6
CDR3 protein: CASSLKTGVNTEAFF